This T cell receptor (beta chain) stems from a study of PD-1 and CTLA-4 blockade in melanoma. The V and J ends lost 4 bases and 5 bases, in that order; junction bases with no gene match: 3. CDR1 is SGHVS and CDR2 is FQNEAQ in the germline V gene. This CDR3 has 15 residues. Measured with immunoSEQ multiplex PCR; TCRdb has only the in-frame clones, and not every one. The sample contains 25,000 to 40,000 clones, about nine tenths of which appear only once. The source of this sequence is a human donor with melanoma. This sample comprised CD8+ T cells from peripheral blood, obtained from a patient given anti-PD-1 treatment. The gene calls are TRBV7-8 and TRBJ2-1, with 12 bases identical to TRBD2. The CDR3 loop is CASSSPSGGDNEQFF. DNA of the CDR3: TGTGCCAGCAGCTCTCCTAGCGGGGGGGACAATGAGCAGTTCTTC.